Reported below is one T cell receptor (beta chain). This sample was taken from a study of T cells of healthy individuals. TCRdb independently ran MiXCR on the 5' RACE reads; one entry per CDR3 protein. In the table there are some 100,000 distinct CDR3 sequences, roughly 15% of which are singletons. The CDR3 is 15 residues long. Trimming removed 6 bases from V and 1 base from J; junction bases left unmatched: 8. Per the germline V gene, CDR1 is MNHEY and CDR2 is SVGAGI. The clonotype comes from a human donor in good health. The chain employs TRBV6-5 and TRBJ1-1; 7 positions match TRBD1. The DNA for the CDR3 is TGTGCCAGCAGCCGGACAGGTTATCGGAACACTGAAGCTTTCTTT. Its translation is CASSRTGYRNTEAFF.